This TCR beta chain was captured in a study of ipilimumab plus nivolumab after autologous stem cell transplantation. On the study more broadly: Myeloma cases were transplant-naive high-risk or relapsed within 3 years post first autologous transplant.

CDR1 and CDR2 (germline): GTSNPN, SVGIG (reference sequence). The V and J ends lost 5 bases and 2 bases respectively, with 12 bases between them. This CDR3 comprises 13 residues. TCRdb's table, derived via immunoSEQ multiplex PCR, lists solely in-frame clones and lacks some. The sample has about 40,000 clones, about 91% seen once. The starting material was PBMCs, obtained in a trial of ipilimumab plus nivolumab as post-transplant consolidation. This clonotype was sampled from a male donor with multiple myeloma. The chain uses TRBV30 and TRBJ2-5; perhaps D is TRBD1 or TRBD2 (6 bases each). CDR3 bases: TGTGCCTGGGGACGGGGGCTACAAGAGACCCAGTACTTC. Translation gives CAWGRGLQETQYF.